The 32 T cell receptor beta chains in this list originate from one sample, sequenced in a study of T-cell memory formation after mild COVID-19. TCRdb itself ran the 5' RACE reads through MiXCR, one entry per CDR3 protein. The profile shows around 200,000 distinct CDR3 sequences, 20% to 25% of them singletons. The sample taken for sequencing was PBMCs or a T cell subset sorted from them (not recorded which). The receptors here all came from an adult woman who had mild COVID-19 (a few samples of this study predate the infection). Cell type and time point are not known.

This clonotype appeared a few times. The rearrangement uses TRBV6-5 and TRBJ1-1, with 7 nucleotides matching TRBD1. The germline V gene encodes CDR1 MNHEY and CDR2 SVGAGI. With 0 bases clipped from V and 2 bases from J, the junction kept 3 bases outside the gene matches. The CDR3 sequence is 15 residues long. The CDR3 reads CASSYSQGGNTEAFF. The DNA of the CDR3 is TGTGCCAGCAGTTACTCCCAGGGGGGAAACACTGAAGCTTTCTTT.

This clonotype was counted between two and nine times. The CDR3 protein is CASSHPGTGNTDTQYF. In DNA form, the CDR3 reads TGCGCCAGCAGCCACCCCGGGACAGGGAACACAGATACGCAGTATTTT. This chain uses TRBV4-1 with TRBJ2-3; 9 bases line up with TRBD1. Germline trimming cut 3 bases from V and 2 bases from J; bases unmatched to any gene: 6. The CDR3 runs to 16 residues. Germline V gives CDR1 MGHRA, CDR2 YSYEKL.

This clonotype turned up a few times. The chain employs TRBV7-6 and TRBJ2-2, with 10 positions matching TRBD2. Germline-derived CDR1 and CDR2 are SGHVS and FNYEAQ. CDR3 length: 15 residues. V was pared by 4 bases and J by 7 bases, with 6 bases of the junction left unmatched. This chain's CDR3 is CASSYGAGGYGELFF. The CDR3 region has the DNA TGTGCCAGCAGCTATGGAGCGGGAGGGTACGGGGAGCTGTTTTTT.

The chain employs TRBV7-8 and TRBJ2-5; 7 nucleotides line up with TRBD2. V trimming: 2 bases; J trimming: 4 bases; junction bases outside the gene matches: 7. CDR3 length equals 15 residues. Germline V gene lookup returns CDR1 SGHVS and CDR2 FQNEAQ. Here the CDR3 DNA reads TGTGCCAGCAGCTTAAGGGCGGGAGCGGGAGAGACCCAGTACTTC. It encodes CASSLRAGAGETQYF.

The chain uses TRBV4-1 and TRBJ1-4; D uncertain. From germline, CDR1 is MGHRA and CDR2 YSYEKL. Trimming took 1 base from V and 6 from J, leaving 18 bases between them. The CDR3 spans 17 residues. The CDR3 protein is CASSQVSVTGADEKLFF. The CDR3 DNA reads TGCGCCAGCAGCCAAGTTTCGGTTACTGGTGCGGATGAAAAACTGTTTTTT.

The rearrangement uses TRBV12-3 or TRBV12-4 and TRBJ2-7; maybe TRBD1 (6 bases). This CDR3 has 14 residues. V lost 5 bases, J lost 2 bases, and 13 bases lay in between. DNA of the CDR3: TGTGCCAGCAGTCCGCCGGGACAAGCCTACGAGCAGTACTTC. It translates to CASSPPGQAYEQYF.

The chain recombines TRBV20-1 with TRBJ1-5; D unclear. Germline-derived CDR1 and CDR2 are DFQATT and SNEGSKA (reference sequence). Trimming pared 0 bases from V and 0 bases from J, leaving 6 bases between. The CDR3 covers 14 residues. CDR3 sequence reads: CSAREQPSNQPQHF. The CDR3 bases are TGCAGTGCTAGAGAACAGCCTAGCAATCAGCCCCAGCATTTT.

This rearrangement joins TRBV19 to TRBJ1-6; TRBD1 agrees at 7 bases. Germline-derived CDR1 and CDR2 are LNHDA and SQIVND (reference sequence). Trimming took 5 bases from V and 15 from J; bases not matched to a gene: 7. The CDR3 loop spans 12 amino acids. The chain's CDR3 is CASSDRASRLHF. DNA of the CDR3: TGTGCCAGTAGTGACAGGGCCTCGCGCCTCCACTTT.

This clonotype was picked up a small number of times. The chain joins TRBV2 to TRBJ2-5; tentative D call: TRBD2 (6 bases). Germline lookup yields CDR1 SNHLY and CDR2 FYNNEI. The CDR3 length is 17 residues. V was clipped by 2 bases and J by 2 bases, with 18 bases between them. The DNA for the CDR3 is TGTGCCAGCAGTGAATTGGGGACTCAACTCGTACAAGAGACCCAGTACTTC. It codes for CASSELGTQLVQETQYF.

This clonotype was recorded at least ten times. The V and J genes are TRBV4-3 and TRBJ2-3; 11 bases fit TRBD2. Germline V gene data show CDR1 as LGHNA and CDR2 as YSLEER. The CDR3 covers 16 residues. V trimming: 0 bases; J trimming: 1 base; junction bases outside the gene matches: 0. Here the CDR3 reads CASSQELAGGTDTQYF. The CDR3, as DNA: TGCGCCAGCAGCCAAGAACTAGCGGGAGGCACAGATACGCAGTATTTT.

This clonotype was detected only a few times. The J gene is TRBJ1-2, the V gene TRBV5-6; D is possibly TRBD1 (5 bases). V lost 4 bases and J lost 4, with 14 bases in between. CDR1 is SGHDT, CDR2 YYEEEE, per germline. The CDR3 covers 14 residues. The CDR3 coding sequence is TGTGCCAGCAGCCCGGGGGGGTCCCGCTATGGCTACACCTTC. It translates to CASSPGGSRYGYTF.

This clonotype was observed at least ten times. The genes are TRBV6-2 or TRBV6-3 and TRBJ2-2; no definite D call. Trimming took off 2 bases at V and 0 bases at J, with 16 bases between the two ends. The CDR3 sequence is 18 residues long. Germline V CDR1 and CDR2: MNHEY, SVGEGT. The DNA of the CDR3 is TGTGCCAGCAGTTACCCTTGGCTTTCCCGGGCGAACACCGGGGAGCTGTTTTTT. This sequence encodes CASSYPWLSRANTGELFF.

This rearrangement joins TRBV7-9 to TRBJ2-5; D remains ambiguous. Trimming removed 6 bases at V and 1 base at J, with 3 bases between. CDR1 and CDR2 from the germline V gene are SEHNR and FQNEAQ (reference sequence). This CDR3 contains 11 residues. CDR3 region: CASSAQETQYF. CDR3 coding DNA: TGTGCCAGCAGTGCCCAAGAGACCCAGTACTTC. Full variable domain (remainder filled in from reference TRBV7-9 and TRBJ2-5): DTGVSQNPRHKITKRGQNVTFRCDPISEHNRLYWYRQTLGQGPEFLTYFQNEAQLEKSRLLSDRFSAERPKGSFSTLEIQRTEQGDSAMYLCASSAQETQYFGPGTRLLVL.

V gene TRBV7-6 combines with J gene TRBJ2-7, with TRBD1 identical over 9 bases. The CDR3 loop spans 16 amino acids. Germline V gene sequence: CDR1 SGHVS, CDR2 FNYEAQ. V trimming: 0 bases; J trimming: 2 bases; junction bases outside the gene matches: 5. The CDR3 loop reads CASSLAGGQGTYEQYF. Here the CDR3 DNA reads TGTGCCAGCAGCTTAGCGGGGGGACAGGGTACCTACGAGCAGTACTTC.

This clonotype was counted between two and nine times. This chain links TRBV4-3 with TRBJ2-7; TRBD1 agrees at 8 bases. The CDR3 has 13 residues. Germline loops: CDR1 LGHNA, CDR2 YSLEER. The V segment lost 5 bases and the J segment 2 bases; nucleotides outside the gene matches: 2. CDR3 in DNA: TGCGCCAGCAGCAAGGGACAGGCCTACGAGCAGTACTTC. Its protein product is CASSKGQAYEQYF.

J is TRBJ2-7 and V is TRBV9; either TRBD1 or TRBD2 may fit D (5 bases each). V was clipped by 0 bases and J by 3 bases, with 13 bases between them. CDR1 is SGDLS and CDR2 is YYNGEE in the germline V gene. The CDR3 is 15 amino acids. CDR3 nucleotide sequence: TGTGCCAGCAGCGTAGGGGACGGAGGTTTCTACGAGCAGTACTTC. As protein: CASSVGDGGFYEQYF. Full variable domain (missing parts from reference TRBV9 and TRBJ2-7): DSGVTQTPKHLITATGQRVTLRCSPRSGDLSVYWYQQSLDQGLQFLIQYYNGEERAKGNILERFSAQQFPDLHSELNLSSLELGDSALYFCASSVGDGGFYEQYFGPGTRLTVT.

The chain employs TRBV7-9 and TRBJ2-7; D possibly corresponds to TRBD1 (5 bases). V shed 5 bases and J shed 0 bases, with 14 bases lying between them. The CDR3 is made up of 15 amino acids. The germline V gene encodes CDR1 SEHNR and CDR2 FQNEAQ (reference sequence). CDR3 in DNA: TGTGCCAGCAGCCCCCCGGACACTCGCTCCTACGAGCAGTACTTC. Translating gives CASSPPDTRSYEQYF.

The CDR3 sequence: CASSTGGGLYEQYF. The CDR3 DNA reads TGTGCCAGCAGCACAGGGGGCGGGCTATACGAGCAGTACTTC. The genes are TRBV7-2 and TRBJ2-7; 9 bases match TRBD1. The germline gives CDR1 SGHTA, CDR2 FQGNSA. The CDR3 has 14 amino acids. V lost 5 bases to trimming and J lost 4 bases; unmatched junction nucleotides: 6.

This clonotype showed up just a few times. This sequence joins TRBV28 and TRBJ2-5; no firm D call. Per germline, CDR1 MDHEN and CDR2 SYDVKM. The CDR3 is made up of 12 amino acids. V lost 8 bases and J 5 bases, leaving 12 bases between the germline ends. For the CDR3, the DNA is TGTGCCAGCTCCTTTGAATGGGAGACCCAGTACTTC. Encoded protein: CASSFEWETQYF.

In DNA form, the CDR3 reads TGCGCCAGCAGCTTGCAGTCCACTTGGGGCACTGAAGCTTTCTTT. This gives the protein CASSLQSTWGTEAFF. The chain uses TRBV5-1 and TRBJ1-1; D is unresolved. The CDR3 length is 15 residues. Trimming took off 1 base at V and 4 bases at J, with 14 bases between the two ends. Germline CDR1 reads SGHRS; CDR2 reads YFSETQ. Using reference TRBV5-1 and TRBJ1-1 for the parts outside the CDR3, the full variable domain is KAGVTQTPRYLIKTRGQQVTLSCSPISGHRSVSWYQQTPGQGLQFLFEYFSETQRNKGNFPGRFSGRQFSNSRSEMNVSTLELGDSALYLCASSLQSTWGTEAFFGQGTRLTVV.

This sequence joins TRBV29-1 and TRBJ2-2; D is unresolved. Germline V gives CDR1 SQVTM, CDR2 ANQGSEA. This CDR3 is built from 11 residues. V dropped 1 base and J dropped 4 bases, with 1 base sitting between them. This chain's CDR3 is CSVEGTGELFF. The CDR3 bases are TGCAGCGTTGAAGGCACCGGGGAGCTGTTTTTT.

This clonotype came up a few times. The CDR3 here is CASSLAGAVNEQFF. In nucleotides, the CDR3 is TGTGCCAGCAGTCTAGCGGGAGCCGTCAATGAGCAGTTCTTC. This rearrangement joins TRBV6-6 to TRBJ2-1; TRBD2 aligns across 10 bases. V shed 5 bases, J shed 6 bases, and the junction held 4 bases outside the gene matches. CDR1 and CDR2 (germline): MNHNY, SVGAGI (reference sequence). The CDR3 length is 14 residues.

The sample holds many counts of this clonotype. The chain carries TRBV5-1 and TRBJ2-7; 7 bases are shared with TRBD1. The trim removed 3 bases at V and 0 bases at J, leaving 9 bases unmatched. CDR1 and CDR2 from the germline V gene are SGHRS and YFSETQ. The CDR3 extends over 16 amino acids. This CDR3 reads CASSSRGQASSYEQYF. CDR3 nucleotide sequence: TGCGCCAGCAGCTCCCGAGGACAGGCAAGCTCCTACGAGCAGTACTTC.

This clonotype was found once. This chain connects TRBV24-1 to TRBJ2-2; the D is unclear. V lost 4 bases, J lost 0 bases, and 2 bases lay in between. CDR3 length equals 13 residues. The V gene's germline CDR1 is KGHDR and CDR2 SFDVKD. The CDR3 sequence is CATSETNTGELFF. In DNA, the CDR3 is TGTGCCACCAGTGAAACGAACACCGGGGAGCTGTTTTTT.

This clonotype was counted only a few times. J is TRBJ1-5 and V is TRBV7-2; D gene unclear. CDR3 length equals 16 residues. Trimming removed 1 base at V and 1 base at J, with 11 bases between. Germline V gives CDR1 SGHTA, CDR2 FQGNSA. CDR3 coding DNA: TGTGCCAGCAGCTTAGGGGTCCTGGGCAGCAATCAGCCCCAGCATTTT. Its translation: CASSLGVLGSNQPQHF.

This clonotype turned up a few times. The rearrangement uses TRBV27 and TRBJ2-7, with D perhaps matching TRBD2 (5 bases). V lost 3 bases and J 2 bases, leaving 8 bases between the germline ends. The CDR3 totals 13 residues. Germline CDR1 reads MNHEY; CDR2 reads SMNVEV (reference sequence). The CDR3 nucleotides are TGTGCCAGCAGTTTTGCCGGGGCCTACGAGCAGTACTTC. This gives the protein CASSFAGAYEQYF.

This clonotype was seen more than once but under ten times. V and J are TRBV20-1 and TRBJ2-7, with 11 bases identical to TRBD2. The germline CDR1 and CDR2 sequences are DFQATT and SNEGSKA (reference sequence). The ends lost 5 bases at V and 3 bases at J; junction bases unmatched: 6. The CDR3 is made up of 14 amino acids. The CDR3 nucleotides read TGCAGTGCTTACTCCGGGACTAGCGGCTACGAGCAGTACTTC. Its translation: CSAYSGTSGYEQYF.

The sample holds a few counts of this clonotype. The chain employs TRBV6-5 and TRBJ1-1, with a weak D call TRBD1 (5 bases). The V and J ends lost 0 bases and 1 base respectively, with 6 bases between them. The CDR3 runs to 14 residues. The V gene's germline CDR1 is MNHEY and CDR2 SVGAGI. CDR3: CASSYSTGNTEAFF. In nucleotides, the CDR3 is TGTGCCAGCAGTTACTCAACAGGGAACACTGAAGCTTTCTTT.

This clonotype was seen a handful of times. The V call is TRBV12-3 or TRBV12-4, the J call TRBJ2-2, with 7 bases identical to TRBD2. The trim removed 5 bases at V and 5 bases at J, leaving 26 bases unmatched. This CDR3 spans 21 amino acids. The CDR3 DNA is TGTGCCAGCAGTGGACACTCCCCTGGGGCGGGAGCCCCCTTAGGGACCGGGGAGCTGTTTTTT. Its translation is CASSGHSPGAGAPLGTGELFF.

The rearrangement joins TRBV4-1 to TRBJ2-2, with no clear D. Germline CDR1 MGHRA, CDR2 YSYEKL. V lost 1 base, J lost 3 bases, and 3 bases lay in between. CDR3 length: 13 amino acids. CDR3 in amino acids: CASSQGHTGELFF. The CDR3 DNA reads TGCGCCAGCAGCCAAGGTCACACCGGGGAGCTGTTTTTT.

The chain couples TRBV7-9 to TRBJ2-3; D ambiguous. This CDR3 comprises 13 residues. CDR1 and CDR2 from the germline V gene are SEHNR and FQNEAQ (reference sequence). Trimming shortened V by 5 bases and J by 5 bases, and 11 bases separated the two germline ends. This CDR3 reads CASSGLWGDTQYF. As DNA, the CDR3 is TGTGCCAGCAGCGGGCTGTGGGGAGATACGCAGTATTTT.

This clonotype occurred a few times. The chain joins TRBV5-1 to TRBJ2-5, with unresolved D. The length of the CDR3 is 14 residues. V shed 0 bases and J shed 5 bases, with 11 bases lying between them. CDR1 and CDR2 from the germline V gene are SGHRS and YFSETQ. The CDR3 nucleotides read TGCGCCAGCAGCTTGGGAGGTCCGTCGGAGACCCAGTACTTC. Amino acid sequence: CASSLGGPSETQYF. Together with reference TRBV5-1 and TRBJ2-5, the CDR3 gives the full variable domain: KAGVTQTPRYLIKTRGQQVTLSCSPISGHRSVSWYQQTPGQGLQFLFEYFSETQRNKGNFPGRFSGRQFSNSRSEMNVSTLELGDSALYLCASSLGGPSETQYFGPGTRLLVL.